This TCR beta chain originates from a study of blood T cells in healthy people across ages (dated by TCRdb to about 2015). With respect to the entire study: In model experiments, template switching captured roughly one uniquely barcoded TCR beta cDNA molecule for every two T cells. Age-related changes in TCR beta repertoire diversity were measured in the study by deep sequencing normalized with unique cDNA molecular identifiers. The donors were divided into four age groups: young (average around 16 years), middle-aged (over 35), aged (roughly 60) and long-lived (around 87). Donors of different ages were randomly distributed across sequencing lanes to avoid experimental bias. For two donors (one aged 18 to 29 and one aged 80 or older), the study analyzed two additional independent replicas of 1 million unique cDNA reads from the same blood draw.

CDR1 and CDR2, per the germline V gene, are LGHNA and YSLEER. The junction shows trimming of 0 bases on V and 4 bases on J, plus 9 bases between the germline ends. There are 14 amino acids in the CDR3, from cysteine to phenylalanine inclusive. Only the CDR3 DNA stays, 42 bases, in frame from base 1. The donors were roughly 40 Caucasian individuals from Russia, aged roughly 6 to 100 years, who were systemically healthy. Each donor gave around 9.9 milliliters of peripheral blood, collected into EDTA-treated Vacutainer tubes. Ficoll-Paque density-gradient centrifugation was used to isolate PBMCs, with at least 6.5 million per sample. Total RNA was extracted from PBMCs with Trizol reagent, with at least 5 micrograms obtained per sample. For every donor, flow cytometry on a PBMC aliquot measured the percentage of naive CD45RAhigh/CD27high T cells. Library prep was done by 5' RACE. The second PCR ran for about 6 to 12 cycles and used a J-beta primer mix along with a sample-barcoded 5' primer. A template-switch 5' adaptor carrying 12 random nucleotides introduced a unique molecular identifier onto each TCR beta cDNA molecule. At least 2.5 million CDR3-containing paired-end reads were obtained from each sample. First-strand cDNA synthesis was performed from all RNA using the Mint cDNA synthesis kit, with priming by a TRBC-specific oligonucleotide. Following uracil-DNA glycosylase treatment, all cDNA underwent a first 18-cycle PCR with the universal primers M1SS and BC2_uni_R. Turning to the authors' computational methods: For normalization, 1 million high-quality reads, each with a distinct molecular identifier, were randomly selected from each sample. Instead of being binned into consensus sequences, reads with shared molecular identifiers were discarded. CDR3 identification, clonotype clustering and error correction used MiTCR with a Q25 quality threshold and the strictest error-elimination algorithm. A nonparametric unseen species model using Euler transformation provided a lower-bound estimate of total TCR beta diversity. TCRdb passed the public sequencing reads through fastp at Q25 and MiXCR, retaining productive beta sequences. For every CDR3 protein sequence, its rows merge into one entry that carries the most common genes and DNA. The V and J calls come from TCRdb's annotation, not from the publication. The sample table contains around 1,900,000 distinct CDR3 sequences; only one count was recorded for roughly 43% of them. Around 23% of the sample is in the top ten clones.

General conclusions and limits of the study: As age increased, observed TCR beta diversity per million T cells dropped in a roughly linear way, and a significant reduction was already evident by age 40. Estimates of total diversity based on one million sequenced T cells were regarded as lower bounds and as underestimates. Since profiling was done on bulk unsorted PBMCs, naive and antigen-experienced compartments could not be conclusively compared. Compared with the aged group, the long-lived group had more naive CD4+ T cells, fewer expanded clones and increased TCR diversity, a pattern suggesting age selection. The percentage of naive T cells measured by flow cytometry correlated strongly with observed TCR beta diversity. The CMV infection status of donors was not known, potentially confounding age-related changes in expanded clonotypes.

This clonotype has a handful of counts. The specificity of this receptor is unknown. Per-nucleotide qualities are absent, and no much larger clonotype sits a single base away. Sequencing was done on a sample of blood. This clonotype was sampled from a human donor in good health. Rearrangement joined TRBV4-3 to TRBJ1-2; a confident D gene designation cannot be given. Read as DNA, the sequence is TGCGCCAGCAGCCAAGATAAGGCGGGCTATGGCTACACCTTC. This is translated as CASSQDKAGYGYTF.